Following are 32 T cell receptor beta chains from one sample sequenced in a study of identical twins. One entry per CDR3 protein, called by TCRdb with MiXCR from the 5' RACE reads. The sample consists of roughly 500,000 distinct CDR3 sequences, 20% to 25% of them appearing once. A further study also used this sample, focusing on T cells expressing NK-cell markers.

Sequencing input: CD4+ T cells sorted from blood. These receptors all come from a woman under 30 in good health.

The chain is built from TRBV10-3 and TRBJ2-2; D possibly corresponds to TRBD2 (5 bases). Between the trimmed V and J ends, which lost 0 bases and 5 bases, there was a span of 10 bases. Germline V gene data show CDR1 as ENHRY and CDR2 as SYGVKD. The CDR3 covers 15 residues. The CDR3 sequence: CAISESNPGTGELFF. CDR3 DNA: TGTGCCATCAGTGAGTCTAACCCGGGAACCGGGGAGCTGTTTTTT.

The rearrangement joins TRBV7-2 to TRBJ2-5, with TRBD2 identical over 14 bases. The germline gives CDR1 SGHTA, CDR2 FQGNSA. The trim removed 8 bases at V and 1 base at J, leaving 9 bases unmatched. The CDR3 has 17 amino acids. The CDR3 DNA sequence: TGTGCCAGCCTCCCGGGACTAGCGGGAGTCCTCCAAGAGACCCAGTACTTC. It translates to CASLPGLAGVLQETQYF.

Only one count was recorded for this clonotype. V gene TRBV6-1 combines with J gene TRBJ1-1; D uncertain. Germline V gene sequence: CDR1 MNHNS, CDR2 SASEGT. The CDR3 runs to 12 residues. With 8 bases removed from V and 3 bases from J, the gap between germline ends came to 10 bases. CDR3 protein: CASGGSHTEAFF. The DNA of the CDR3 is TGTGCCAGCGGCGGGAGTCACACTGAAGCTTTCTTT.

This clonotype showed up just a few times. The CDR3 reads CASSDQGRYEQYF. The CDR3 nucleotides read TGCGCCAGCAGTGATCAGGGAAGATACGAGCAGTACTTC. This chain connects TRBV10-1 to TRBJ2-7; tentative D call: TRBD1 (5 bases). The germline V and J ends were trimmed by 3 bases and 4 bases, with 10 bases remaining between them. The germline V gene encodes CDR1 WNHNN and CDR2 SYGVQD (reference sequence). This CDR3 comprises 13 residues.

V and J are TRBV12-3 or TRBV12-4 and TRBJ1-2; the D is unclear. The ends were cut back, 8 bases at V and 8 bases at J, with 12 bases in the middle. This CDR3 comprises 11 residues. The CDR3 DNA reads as TGTGCCAGCTCCCTCACTAGAGGCTACACCTTC. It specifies CASSLTRGYTF.

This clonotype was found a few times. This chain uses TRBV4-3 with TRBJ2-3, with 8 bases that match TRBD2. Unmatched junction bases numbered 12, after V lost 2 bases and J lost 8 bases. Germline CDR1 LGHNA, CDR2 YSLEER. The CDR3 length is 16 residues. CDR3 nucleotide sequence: TGCGCCAGCAGCCAAATCGGGAGGGGGAGCCACGGTACGCAGTATTTT. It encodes CASSQIGRGSHGTQYF.

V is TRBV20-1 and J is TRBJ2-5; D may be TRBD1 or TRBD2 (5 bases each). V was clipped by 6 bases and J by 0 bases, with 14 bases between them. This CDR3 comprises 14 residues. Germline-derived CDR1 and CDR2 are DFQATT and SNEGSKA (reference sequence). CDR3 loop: CSAPWGLYQETQYF. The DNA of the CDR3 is TGCAGTGCCCCGTGGGGGTTGTACCAAGAGACCCAGTACTTC.

The CDR3 reads CSAADRKRLVQEQFF. The CDR3 DNA is TGCAGTGCTGCAGATAGAAAACGACTAGTCCAAGAGCAGTTCTTC. The chain combines TRBV20-1 with TRBJ2-1; TRBD2 is a possible D gene (6 bases). Per the germline V gene, CDR1 is DFQATT and CDR2 is SNEGSKA (reference sequence). V shed 5 bases and J shed 10 bases, with 24 bases lying between them. The CDR3 is 15 amino acids.

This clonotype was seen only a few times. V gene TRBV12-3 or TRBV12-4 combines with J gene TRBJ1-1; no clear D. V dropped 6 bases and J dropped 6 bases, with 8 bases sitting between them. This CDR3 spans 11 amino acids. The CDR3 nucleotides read TGTGCCAGCAGGCGAAGTTCTGAAGCTTTCTTT. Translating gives CASRRSSEAFF.

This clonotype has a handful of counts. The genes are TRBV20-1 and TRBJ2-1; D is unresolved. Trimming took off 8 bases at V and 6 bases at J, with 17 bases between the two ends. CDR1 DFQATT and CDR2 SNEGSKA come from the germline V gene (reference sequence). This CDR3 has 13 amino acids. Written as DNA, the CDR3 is TGCAGTCTACCTACTTGGTCTGCCAATGAGCAGTTCTTC. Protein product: CSLPTWSANEQFF.

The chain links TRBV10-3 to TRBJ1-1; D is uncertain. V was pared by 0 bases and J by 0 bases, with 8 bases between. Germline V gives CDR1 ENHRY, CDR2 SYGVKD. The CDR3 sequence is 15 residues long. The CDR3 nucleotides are TGTGCCATCAGTGAGTCGAAAAGATTGAACACTGAAGCTTTCTTT. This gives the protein CAISESKRLNTEAFF.

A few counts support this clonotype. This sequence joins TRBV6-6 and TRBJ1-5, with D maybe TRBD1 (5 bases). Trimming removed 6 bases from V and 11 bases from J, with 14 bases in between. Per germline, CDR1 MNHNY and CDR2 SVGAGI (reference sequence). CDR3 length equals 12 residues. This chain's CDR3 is CASSPIREAQHF. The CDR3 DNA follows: TGTGCCAGCAGCCCCATCAGGGAAGCCCAGCATTTT.

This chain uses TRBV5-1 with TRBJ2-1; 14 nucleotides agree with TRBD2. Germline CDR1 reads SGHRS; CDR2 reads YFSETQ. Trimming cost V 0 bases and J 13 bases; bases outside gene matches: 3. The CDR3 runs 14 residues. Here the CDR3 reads CASSLGTSGGNQFF. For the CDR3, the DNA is TGCGCCAGCAGCTTGGGGACTAGCGGGGGGAATCAGTTCTTC.

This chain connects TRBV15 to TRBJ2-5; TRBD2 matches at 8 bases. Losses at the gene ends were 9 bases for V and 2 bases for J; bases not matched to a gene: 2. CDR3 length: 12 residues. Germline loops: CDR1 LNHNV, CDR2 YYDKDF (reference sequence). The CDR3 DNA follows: TGTGCCACGACTAGCGCGCAAGAGACCCAGTACTTC. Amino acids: CATTSAQETQYF. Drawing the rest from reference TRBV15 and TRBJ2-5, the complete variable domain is DAMVIQNPRYQVTQFGKPVTLSCSQTLNHNVMYWYQQKSSQAPKLLFHYYDKDFNNEADTPDNFQSRRPNTSFCFLDIRSPGLGDTAMYLCATTSAQETQYFGPGTRLLVL.

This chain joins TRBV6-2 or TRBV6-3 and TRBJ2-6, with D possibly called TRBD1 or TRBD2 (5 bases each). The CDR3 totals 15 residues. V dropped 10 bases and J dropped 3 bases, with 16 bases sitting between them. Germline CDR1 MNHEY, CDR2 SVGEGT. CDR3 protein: CATSTVGRGANVLTF. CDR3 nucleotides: TGTGCCACCTCCACGGTGGGACGTGGGGCCAACGTCCTGACTTTC.

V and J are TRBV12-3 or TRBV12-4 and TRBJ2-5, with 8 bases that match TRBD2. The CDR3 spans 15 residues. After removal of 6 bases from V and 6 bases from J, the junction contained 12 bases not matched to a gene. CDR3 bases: TGTGCCAGCAGCCCCAGGGGCGGGAGGTGGAAGACCCAGTACTTC. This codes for CASSPRGGRWKTQYF.

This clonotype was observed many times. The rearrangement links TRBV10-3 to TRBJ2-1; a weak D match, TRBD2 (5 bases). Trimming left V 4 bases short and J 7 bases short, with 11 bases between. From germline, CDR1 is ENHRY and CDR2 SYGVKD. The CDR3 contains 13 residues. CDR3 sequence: CAISVGSVNEQFF. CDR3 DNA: TGTGCCATCAGTGTCGGTAGCGTTAATGAGCAGTTCTTC.

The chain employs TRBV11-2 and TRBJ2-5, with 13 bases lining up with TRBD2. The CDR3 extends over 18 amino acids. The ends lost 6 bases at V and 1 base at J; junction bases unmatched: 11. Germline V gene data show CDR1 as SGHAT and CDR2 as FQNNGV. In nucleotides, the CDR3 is TGTGCCAGCAGACACACTAGCGGGGGGGCATCCCTCCAAGAGACCCAGTACTTC. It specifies CASRHTSGGASLQETQYF.

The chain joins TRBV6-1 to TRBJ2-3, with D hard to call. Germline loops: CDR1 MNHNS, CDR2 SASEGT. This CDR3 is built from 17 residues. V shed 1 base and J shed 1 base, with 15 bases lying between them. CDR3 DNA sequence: TGTGCCAGCAGTGAAGTGGCGTTCCGAACCGGCACAGATACGCAGTATTTT. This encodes CASSEVAFRTGTDTQYF.

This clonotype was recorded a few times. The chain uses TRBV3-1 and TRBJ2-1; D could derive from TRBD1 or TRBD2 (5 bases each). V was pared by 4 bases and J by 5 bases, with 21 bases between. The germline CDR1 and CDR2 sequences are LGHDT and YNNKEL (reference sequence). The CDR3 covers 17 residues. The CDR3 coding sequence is TGTGCCAGCAGCCCCCGGGGCCTAAGCGGAGTAAACAATGAGCAGTTCTTC. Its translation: CASSPRGLSGVNNEQFF.

The CDR3 protein is CSVEQTIEAFF. The DNA of the CDR3 is TGCAGCGTTGAACAGACAATTGAAGCTTTCTTT. The chain couples TRBV29-1 to TRBJ1-1; D gene unclear. The CDR3 contains 11 residues. The germline V and J ends were trimmed by 2 bases and 7 bases, with 8 bases remaining between them. CDR1 is SQVTM and CDR2 is ANQGSEA in the germline V gene.

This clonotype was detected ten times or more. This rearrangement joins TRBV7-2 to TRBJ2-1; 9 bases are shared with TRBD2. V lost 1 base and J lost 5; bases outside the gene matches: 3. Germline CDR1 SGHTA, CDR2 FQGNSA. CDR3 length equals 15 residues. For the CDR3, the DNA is TGTGCCAGCAGCTTAGTAGCGGGAGCTAACAATGAGCAGTTCTTC. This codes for CASSLVAGANNEQFF.

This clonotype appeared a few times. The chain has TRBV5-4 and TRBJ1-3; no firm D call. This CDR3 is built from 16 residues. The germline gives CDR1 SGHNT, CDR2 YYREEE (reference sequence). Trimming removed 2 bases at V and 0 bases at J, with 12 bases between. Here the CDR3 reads CASSLPGDYSGNTIYF. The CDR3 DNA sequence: TGTGCCAGCAGCTTACCCGGCGATTACTCTGGAAACACCATATATTTT.

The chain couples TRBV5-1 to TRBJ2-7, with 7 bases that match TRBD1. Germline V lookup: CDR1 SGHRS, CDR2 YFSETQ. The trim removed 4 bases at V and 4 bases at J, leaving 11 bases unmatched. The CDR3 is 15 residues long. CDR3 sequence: CASSPTGRLRYEQYF. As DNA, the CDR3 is TGCGCCAGCAGCCCGACAGGGCGCTTAAGATACGAGCAGTACTTC.

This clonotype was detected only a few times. The CDR3 nucleotides read TGCAGTGCTGTGCCGGGACAGAACTACGAGCAGTACTTC. It yields the protein CSAVPGQNYEQYF. The V gene is TRBV20-1, the J gene TRBJ2-7; 7 nucleotides line up with TRBD1. CDR1 DFQATT and CDR2 SNEGSKA come from the germline V gene (reference sequence). CDR3 length: 13 residues. Trimming at V came to 5 bases and at J to 3 bases, leaving 7 bases not matched to a gene.

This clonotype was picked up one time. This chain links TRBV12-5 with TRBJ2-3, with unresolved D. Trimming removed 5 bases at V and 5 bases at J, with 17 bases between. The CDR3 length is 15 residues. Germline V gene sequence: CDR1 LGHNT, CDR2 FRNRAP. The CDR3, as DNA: TGTGCTAGTGGTCCGTACCACGGACCTTTAGATACGCAGTATTTT. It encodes CASGPYHGPLDTQYF.

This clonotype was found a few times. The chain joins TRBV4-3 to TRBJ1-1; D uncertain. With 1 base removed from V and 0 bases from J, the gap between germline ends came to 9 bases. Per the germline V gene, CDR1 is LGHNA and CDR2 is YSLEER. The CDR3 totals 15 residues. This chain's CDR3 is CASSQGSVMNTEAFF. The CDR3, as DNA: TGCGCCAGCAGCCAAGGCAGCGTCATGAACACTGAAGCTTTCTTT.

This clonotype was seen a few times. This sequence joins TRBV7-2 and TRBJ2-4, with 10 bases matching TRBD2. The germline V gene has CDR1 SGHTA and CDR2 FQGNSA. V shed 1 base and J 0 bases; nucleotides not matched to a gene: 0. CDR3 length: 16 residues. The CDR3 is CASSLGLAGAKNIQYF. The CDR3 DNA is TGTGCCAGCAGCTTAGGACTAGCGGGAGCCAAAAACATTCAGTACTTC.

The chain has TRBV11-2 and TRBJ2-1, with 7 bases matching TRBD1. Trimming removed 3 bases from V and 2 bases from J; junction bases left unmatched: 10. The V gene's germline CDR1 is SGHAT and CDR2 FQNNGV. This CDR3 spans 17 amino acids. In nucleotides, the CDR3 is TGTGCCAGCAGCTTCACCGCCGGGACAGCCACCTACAATGAGCAGTTCTTC. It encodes CASSFTAGTATYNEQFF.

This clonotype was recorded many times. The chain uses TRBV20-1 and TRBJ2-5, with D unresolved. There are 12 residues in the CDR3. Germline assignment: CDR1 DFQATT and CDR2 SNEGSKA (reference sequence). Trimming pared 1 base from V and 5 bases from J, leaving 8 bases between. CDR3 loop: CSARGHRETQYF. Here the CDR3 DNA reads TGCAGTGCTAGAGGCCATAGGGAGACCCAGTACTTC.

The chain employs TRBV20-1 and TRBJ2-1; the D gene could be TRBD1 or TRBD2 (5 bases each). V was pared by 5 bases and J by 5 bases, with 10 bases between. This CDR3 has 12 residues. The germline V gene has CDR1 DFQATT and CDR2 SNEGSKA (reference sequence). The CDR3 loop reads CSAGTDNNEQFF. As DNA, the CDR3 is TGCAGTGCTGGGACGGATAACAATGAGCAGTTCTTC.

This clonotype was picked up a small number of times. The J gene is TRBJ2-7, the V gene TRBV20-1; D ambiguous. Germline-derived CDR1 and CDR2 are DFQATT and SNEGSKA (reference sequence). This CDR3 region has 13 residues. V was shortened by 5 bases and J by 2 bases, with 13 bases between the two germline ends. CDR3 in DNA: TGCAGTGCTGGTGTGGGTCACACCTACGAGCAGTACTTC. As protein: CSAGVGHTYEQYF.